The 30 T cell receptor beta chains below come from one sample, sequenced in a study of cytomegalovirus exposure and HLA in healthy donors. It was with 60 Vbeta and 13 Jbeta primers that the PCR ran. TCRdb's copy holds only in-frame clones and misses some; the assay was immunoSEQ multiplex PCR. The table shows about 190,000 clones, with 65% to 80% occurring only once. The source material was PBMCs. The source is a man between 25 and 39 years old in good health and CMV-seropositive.

The table lists this clone with a few counts. The chain joins TRBV7-2 to TRBJ2-7; 16 bases line up with TRBD2. The CDR3 has 18 residues. J was trimmed by 6 bases and V by 7 bases; bases with no gene match: 15. In germline, CDR1 is SGHTA, CDR2 FQGNSA. CDR3 residues: CASTEGTSGRAGSPEQYF. The CDR3 region has the DNA TGTGCCAGCACCGAAGGGACTAGCGGGAGGGCCGGTTCTCCCGAGCAGTACTTC.

Here the CDR3 DNA reads TGTGCCAGCACCCTGGCCAGACAGGGGGGCTACACCTTC. Protein sequence: CASTLARQGGYTF. This chain links TRBV28 with TRBJ1-2; 8 bases match TRBD1. CDR1 MDHEN and CDR2 SYDVKM come from the germline V gene. V lost 7 bases, J lost 8 bases, and 9 bases stayed unmatched. The CDR3 has 13 residues.

This clone occurred a few times. V is TRBV6-5 and J is TRBJ2-7, with no clear D. Germline V gene lookup returns CDR1 MNHEY and CDR2 SVGAGI. This CDR3 spans 14 amino acids. With 8 bases removed from V and 2 bases from J, the gap between germline ends came to 16 bases. The CDR3 DNA reads as TGTGCCAGCCACCCTCCAGGCTCCCCCTACGAGCAGTACTTC. Its translation is CASHPPGSPYEQYF.

As concerns this clone: The junction shows a germline mismatch at one end, possibly a read error. V is TRBV7-9 and J is TRBJ1-2; 8 nucleotides line up with TRBD1. Germline V gene data show CDR1 as SEHNR and CDR2 as FQNEAQ (reference sequence). The CDR3 totals 13 residues. CDR3 coding DNA: TGTTCCAGCAGCCCTGGGACAGGTGATGGCTACACCTTC. Translated: CSSSPGTGDGYTF.

The CDR3 is CASTQMGEEGKDATNEKLFF. CDR3 sequence (DNA): TGTGCCAGCACCCAAATGGGGGAGGAAGGGAAAGATGCAACTAATGAAAAACTGTTTTTT. The chain combines TRBV6-8 with TRBJ1-4; D is possibly TRBD1 (5 bases). CDR1 and CDR2 from the germline V gene are MNHGY and SAAAGT. There are 20 residues in the CDR3. V dropped 7 bases and J dropped 0 bases, with 27 bases sitting between them.

This rearrangement joins TRBV15 to TRBJ1-5; 7 bases are a match to TRBD1. Germline CDR1 LNHNV, CDR2 YYDKDF (reference sequence). With 3 bases clipped from V and 1 base from J, the junction kept 3 bases outside the gene matches. This CDR3 comprises 15 residues. CDR3 amino acids: CATSRGTASNQPQHF. For the CDR3, the DNA is TGTGCCACCAGCAGGGGGACAGCAAGCAATCAGCCCCAGCATTTT. Drawing the rest from reference TRBV15 and TRBJ1-5, the complete variable domain is DAMVIQNPRYQVTQFGKPVTLSCSQTLNHNVMYWYQQKSSQAPKLLFHYYDKDFNNEADTPDNFQSRRPNTSFCFLDIRSPGLGDTAMYLCATSRGTASNQPQHFGDGTRLSIL.

This clone was detected once. V usage is TRBV13 and J usage is TRBJ2-7; D call uncertain. The germline V and J ends were trimmed by 0 bases and 5 bases, with 5 bases remaining between them. This CDR3 comprises 12 residues. Germline V gene data show CDR1 as PRHDT and CDR2 as FYEKMQ (reference sequence). In DNA form, the CDR3 reads TGTGCCAGCAGCTTAGGACTGAACGAGCAGTACTTC. Protein: CASSLGLNEQYF.

The rearrangement joins TRBV5-8 to TRBJ2-1; tentatively, D is TRBD1 (5 bases). CDR3 size: 13 residues. The V and J ends lost 7 bases and 6 bases respectively, with 14 bases between them. CDR1 is SGHTS, CDR2 YDEGEE, per germline. CDR3 region: CASRLTAANEQFF. The CDR3 coding sequence is TGTGCCAGCCGGCTGACAGCCGCCAATGAGCAGTTCTTC.

The CDR3 nucleotides read TGTGCCAGCAGCCCCCAGGGGGCGAGTGGAAACACCATATATTTT. Translation gives CASSPQGASGNTIYF. The V gene is TRBV7-3, the J gene TRBJ1-3; 8 bases are a match to TRBD1. CDR1 is SGHTA, CDR2 FQGTGA, per germline. The CDR3 is made up of 15 amino acids. Trimming took 5 bases from V and 3 from J; bases not matched to a gene: 6.

This chain links TRBV9 with TRBJ2-5; TRBD2 matches at 7 bases. Germline V gives CDR1 SGDLS, CDR2 YYNGEE. This CDR3 has 14 amino acids. J lost 0 bases, V lost 3 bases, and 2 bases had no gene match. The CDR3: CASSAGGYQETQYF. The CDR3 region has the DNA TGTGCCAGCAGCGCCGGGGGGTACCAAGAGACCCAGTACTTC.

The chain recombines TRBV2 with TRBJ1-4, with TRBD1 matching over 9 bases. The junction had 7 bases not matched to a gene; V was cut back by 10 bases and J by 7 bases. This CDR3 is built from 13 residues. Germline V lookup: CDR1 SNHLY, CDR2 FYNNEI. The CDR3 nucleotides are TGTGCCATCGGGGGGGGACAGGGTGAAAAACTGTTTTTT. This encodes CAIGGGQGEKLFF.

The V gene is TRBV4-2, the J gene TRBJ2-2; no clear D. This CDR3 has 15 residues. V lost 0 bases, J lost 4 bases, and 9 bases lay in between. The germline gives CDR1 LGHNA, CDR2 YNFKEQ. The CDR3 DNA is TGTGCCAGCAGCCAAGATTACGGAGTCACCGGGGAGCTGTTTTTT. This translates into CASSQDYGVTGELFF.

The rearrangement joins TRBV10-3 to TRBJ1-3; D gene ambiguous. V was clipped by 0 bases and J by 9 bases, with 6 bases between them. Germline loops: CDR1 ENHRY, CDR2 SYGVKD. The CDR3 sequence is 12 residues long. CDR3 sequence (DNA): TGTGCCATCAGTGAGTCCCCCGGCACCATATATTTT. This codes for CAISESPGTIYF.

This clone was seen only a few times. DNA for the CDR3: TGTGCCAGCTCACCACCCGGGGCGGGAGTGGGCAATGAGCAGTTCTTC. Encoded protein: CASSPPGAGVGNEQFF. V and J are TRBV18 and TRBJ2-1; the match to TRBD2 covers 7 bases. V dropped 0 bases and J dropped 6; count of bases not matched to a gene: 8. Germline CDR1 reads KGHSH; CDR2 reads LQKENI. The CDR3 spans 16 residues.

A few counts support this clone. The rearrangement links TRBV4-3 to TRBJ2-1, with 12 positions matching TRBD2. The V segment lost 5 bases and the J segment 4 bases; nucleotides outside the gene matches: 6. Germline assignment: CDR1 LGHNA and CDR2 YSLEER. The CDR3 is 16 residues long. CDR3 sequence: CASSDRTSGVYNEQFF. For the CDR3, the DNA is TGCGCCAGCAGCGATCGGACTAGCGGGGTTTACAATGAGCAGTTCTTC.

The chain employs TRBV15 and TRBJ2-2, with 7 nucleotides matching TRBD2. CDR1 and CDR2 from the germline V gene are LNHNV and YYDKDF (reference sequence). The junction had 7 bases not matched to a gene; V was cut back by 2 bases and J by 4 bases. This CDR3 is built from 16 residues. CDR3 in amino acids: CATSRFTSDLTGELFF. CDR3 DNA: TGTGCCACCAGCAGATTTACTAGCGACCTCACCGGGGAGCTGTTTTTT.

CDR3 sequence (DNA): TGTGCCAGCAGCTTGGTGGCTAGCGGGATTAATGAGCAGTTCTTC. Its translation is CASSLVASGINEQFF. The chain carries TRBV5-8 and TRBJ2-1; TRBD2 aligns across 9 bases. The J segment lost 7 bases and the V segment lost 0 bases, leaving 5 bases of the junction unmatched. This CDR3 comprises 15 residues. The V gene's germline CDR1 is SGHTS and CDR2 YDEGEE.

The rearrangement joins TRBV2 to TRBJ1-2, with TRBD1 as a possible D gene (5 bases). Germline assignment: CDR1 SNHLY and CDR2 FYNNEI. This CDR3 is 13 amino acids long. V was pared by 5 bases and J by 2 bases, with 9 bases between. This chain's CDR3 is CASSSGGNYGYTF. The CDR3 DNA is TGTGCCAGCAGTTCCGGGGGGAACTATGGCTACACCTTC.

V and J are TRBV7-8 and TRBJ2-1; 8 positions agree with TRBD2. Germline loops: CDR1 SGHVS, CDR2 FQNEAQ. V trimming: 5 bases; J trimming: 4 bases; junction bases outside the gene matches: 13. The CDR3 consists of 17 residues. The CDR3 sequence is CASSRTSRVQLYNEQFF. The CDR3 DNA sequence: TGTGCCAGCAGCAGGACTAGCAGAGTACAGCTTTACAATGAGCAGTTCTTC.

The chain uses TRBV5-8 and TRBJ2-5; TRBD1 is a possible D gene (5 bases). The CDR3 has 14 residues. Germline V gene data show CDR1 as SGHTS and CDR2 as YDEGEE. Trimming took off 8 bases at V and 5 bases at J, with 19 bases between the two ends. CDR3 sequence: CARSRQSQTETQYF. The CDR3 region has the DNA TGTGCCAGGAGCCGACAGTCCCAAACGGAGACCCAGTACTTC.

Concerning this clone: Other DNA sequences of this sample code for an identical CDR3. The rearrangement joins TRBV7-3 to TRBJ2-5; TRBD2 is a possible D gene (5 bases). The CDR3 runs to 14 residues. Trimming removed 5 bases at V and 2 bases at J, with 12 bases between. CDR1 is SGHTA, CDR2 FQGTGA, per germline. The CDR3 DNA follows: TGTGCCAGCAGCCCGGCGGGCGGGCAAGAGACCCAGTACTTC. This sequence encodes CASSPAGGQETQYF.

The chain employs TRBV29-1 and TRBJ2-4; D remains unclear. This CDR3 contains 12 residues. Trimming took off 6 bases at V and 4 bases at J, with 10 bases between the two ends. CDR1 and CDR2 from the germline V gene are SQVTM and ANQGSEA. CDR3 DNA sequence: TGCAGCGTCGTGACTCGTAAAAACATTCAGTACTTC. It codes for CSVVTRKNIQYF. Full variable domain (remainder filled in from reference TRBV29-1 and TRBJ2-4): SAVISQKPSRDICQRGTSLTIQCQVDSQVTMMFWYRQQPGQSLTLIATANQGSEATYESGFVIDKFPISRPNLTFSTLTVSNMSPEDSSIYLCSVVTRKNIQYFGAGTRLSVL.

Of note for this clone: Other DNA sequences in this specimen translate into the identical CDR3. The chain has TRBV7-9 and TRBJ2-7, with unresolved D. Germline V gives CDR1 SEHNR, CDR2 FQNEAQ (reference sequence). CDR3 size: 14 residues. With 5 bases removed from V and 3 bases from J, the gap between germline ends came to 14 bases. The CDR3 nucleotides read TGTGCCAGCAGCCGAGGAGAAGACCTCTACGAGCAGTACTTC. Its protein product is CASSRGEDLYEQYF.

This sequence joins TRBV7-9 and TRBJ1-2; weak D call: TRBD1 (6 bases). This CDR3 region has 13 residues. CDR1 SEHNR and CDR2 FQNEAQ come from the germline V gene (reference sequence). V was trimmed by 5 bases and J by 4 bases, leaving 11 bases between them. The CDR3 sequence: CASSLQGGYGYTF. CDR3 DNA: TGTGCCAGCAGCCTCCAAGGGGGCTATGGCTACACCTTC.

The V and J genes are TRBV6-1 and TRBJ1-1, with 10 positions matching TRBD1. V lost 3 bases, J lost 7 bases, and 8 bases stayed unmatched. This CDR3 region has 15 residues. Germline CDR1 MNHNS, CDR2 SASEGT. CDR3 DNA: TGTGCCAGCAGTGACCCGGGACAGGGGAGTGGTGAAGCTTTCTTT. Encoded protein: CASSDPGQGSGEAFF.

This clone rates as medium-sized (0.01 to 0.1%). The chain combines TRBV19 with TRBJ2-1, with D tentatively TRBD2 (6 bases). Germline-derived CDR1 and CDR2 are LNHDA and SQIVND (reference sequence). Trimming cost V 7 bases and J 2 bases, with 15 bases left between them. The CDR3 is 15 amino acids. The CDR3 bases are TGTGCCAGTAATGTGGGGGGTGGGCCCTACAATGAGCAGTTCTTC. Amino acid sequence: CASNVGGGPYNEQFF.

The chain employs TRBV7-2 and TRBJ2-1; perhaps TRBD2 as D (5 bases). The V end was cut by 3 bases, the J end by 1 base, with 13 bases between. The CDR3 is made up of 16 amino acids. Per germline, CDR1 SGHTA and CDR2 FQGNSA. CDR3 coding DNA: TGTGCCAGCAGCTTGAACCCGGGGATTTCCTACAATGAGCAGTTCTTC. Amino acid sequence: CASSLNPGISYNEQFF.

The V gene is TRBV27, the J gene TRBJ2-2, with D perhaps matching TRBD2 (5 bases). Germline V gives CDR1 MNHEY, CDR2 SMNVEV (reference sequence). CDR3 length: 14 amino acids. V was shortened by 3 bases and J by 3 bases, with 8 bases between the two germline ends. The CDR3: CASSLGVYTGELFF. The CDR3 nucleotides are TGTGCCAGCAGTTTGGGAGTTTACACCGGGGAGCTGTTTTTT.

This clone was seen only a few times. V gene TRBV4-3 combines with J gene TRBJ2-3; 10 nucleotides align to TRBD2. This CDR3 is built from 17 residues. Trimming cost V 0 bases and J 2 bases; bases outside gene matches: 5. Germline V gene data show CDR1 as LGHNA and CDR2 as YSLEER. The chain's CDR3 is CASSQDEGLAVTDTQYF. In DNA form, the CDR3 reads TGCGCCAGCAGCCAAGACGAAGGACTAGCGGTCACAGATACGCAGTATTTT.

The rearrangement joins TRBV5-6 to TRBJ2-5; D call uncertain. Near its end, the DNA agrees better with TRBJ2-7, so the J call may be wrong. CDR1 is SGHDT and CDR2 is YYEEEE in the germline V gene. The CDR3 is 14 residues long. The CDR3 DNA reads TGTGCCAGCAGCTTGAGTTACGGTTCCTACGAGCAGTACTTC. Translated: CASSLSYGSYEQYF.